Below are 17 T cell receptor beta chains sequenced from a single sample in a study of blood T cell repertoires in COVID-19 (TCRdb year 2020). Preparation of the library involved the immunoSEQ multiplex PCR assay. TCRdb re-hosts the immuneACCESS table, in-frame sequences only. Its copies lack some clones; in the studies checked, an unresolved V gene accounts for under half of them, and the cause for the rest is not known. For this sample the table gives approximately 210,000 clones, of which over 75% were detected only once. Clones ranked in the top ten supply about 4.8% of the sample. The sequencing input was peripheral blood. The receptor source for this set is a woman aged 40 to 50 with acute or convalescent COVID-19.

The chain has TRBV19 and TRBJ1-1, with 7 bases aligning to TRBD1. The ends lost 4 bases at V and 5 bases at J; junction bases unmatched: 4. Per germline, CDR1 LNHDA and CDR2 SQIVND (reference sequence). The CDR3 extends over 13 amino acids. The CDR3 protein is CASSRGQVTEAFF. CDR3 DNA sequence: TGTGCCAGTAGTAGAGGACAGGTTACTGAAGCTTTCTTT.

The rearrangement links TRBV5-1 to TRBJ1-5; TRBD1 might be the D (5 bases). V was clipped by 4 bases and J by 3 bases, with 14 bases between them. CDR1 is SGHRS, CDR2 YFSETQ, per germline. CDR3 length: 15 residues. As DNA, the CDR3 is TGCGCCAGCAGCCCGGGGGGAGGGAACAATCAGCCCCAGCATTTT. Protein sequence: CASSPGGGNNQPQHF.

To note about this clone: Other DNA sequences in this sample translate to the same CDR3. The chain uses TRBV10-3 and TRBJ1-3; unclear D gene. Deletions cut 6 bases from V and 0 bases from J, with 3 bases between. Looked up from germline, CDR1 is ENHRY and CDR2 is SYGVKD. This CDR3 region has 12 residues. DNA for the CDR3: TGTGCCATCAGCCGCTCTGGAAACACCATATATTTT. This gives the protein CAISRSGNTIYF.

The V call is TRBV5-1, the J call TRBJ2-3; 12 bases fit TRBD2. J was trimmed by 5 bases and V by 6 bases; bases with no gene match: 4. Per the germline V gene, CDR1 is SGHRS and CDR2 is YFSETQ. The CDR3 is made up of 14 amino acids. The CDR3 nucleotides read TGCGCCAGCACCCCGGGACTAGCGGGAGATACGCAGTATTTT. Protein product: CASTPGLAGDTQYF.

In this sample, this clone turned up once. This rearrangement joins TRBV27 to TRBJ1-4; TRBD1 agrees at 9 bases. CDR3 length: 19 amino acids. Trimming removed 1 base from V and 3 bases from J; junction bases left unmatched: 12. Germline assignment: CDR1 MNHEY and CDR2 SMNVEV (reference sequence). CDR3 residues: CASSLFPGTGSEANEKLFF. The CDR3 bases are TGTGCCAGCAGTTTATTTCCCGGGACAGGGTCGGAGGCTAATGAAAAACTGTTTTTT.

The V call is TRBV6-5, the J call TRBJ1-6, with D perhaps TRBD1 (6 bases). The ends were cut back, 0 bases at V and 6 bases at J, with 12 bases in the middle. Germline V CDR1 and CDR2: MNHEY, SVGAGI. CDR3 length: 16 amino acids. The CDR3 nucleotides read TGTGCCAGCAGTTACTCGAGGGGGGGGTCTAATTCACCCCTCCACTTT. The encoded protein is CASSYSRGGSNSPLHF.

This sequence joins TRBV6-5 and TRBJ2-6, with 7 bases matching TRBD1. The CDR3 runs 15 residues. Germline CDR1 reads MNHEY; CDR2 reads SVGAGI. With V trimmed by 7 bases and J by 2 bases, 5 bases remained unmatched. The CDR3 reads CASKLGTAGANVLTF. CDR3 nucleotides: TGTGCCAGCAAACTAGGGACAGCTGGGGCCAACGTCCTGACTTTC.

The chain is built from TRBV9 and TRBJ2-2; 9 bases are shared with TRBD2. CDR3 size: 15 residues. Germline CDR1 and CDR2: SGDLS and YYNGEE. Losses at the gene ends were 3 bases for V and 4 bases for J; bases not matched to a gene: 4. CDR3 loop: CASSGGGASTGELFF. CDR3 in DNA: TGTGCCAGCAGCGGCGGGGGGGCAAGCACCGGGGAGCTGTTTTTT.

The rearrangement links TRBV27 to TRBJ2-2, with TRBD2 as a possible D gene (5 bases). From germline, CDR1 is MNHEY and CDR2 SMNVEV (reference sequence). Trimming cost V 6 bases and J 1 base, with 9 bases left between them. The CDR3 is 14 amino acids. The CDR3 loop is CASRTGWNTGELFF. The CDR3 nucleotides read TGTGCCAGCAGGACGGGATGGAACACCGGGGAGCTGTTTTTT.

CDR3 nucleotides: TGTGCCAGCAGCCCCCTCGAAACAGGCAACTATGGCTACACCTTC. Translating gives CASSPLETGNYGYTF. This rearrangement joins TRBV3-1 (or the pseudogene TRBV3-2) to TRBJ1-2; tentatively, D is TRBD1 (5 bases). CDR1 is LGHDT, CDR2 YNNKEL, per germline (reference sequence). The ends were cut back, 4 bases at V and 2 bases at J, with 14 bases in the middle. There are 15 residues in the CDR3.

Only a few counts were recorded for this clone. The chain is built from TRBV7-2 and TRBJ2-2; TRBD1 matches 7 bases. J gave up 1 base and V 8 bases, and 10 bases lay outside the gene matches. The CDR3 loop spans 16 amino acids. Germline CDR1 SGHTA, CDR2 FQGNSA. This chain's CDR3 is CASVMQGGRNTGELFF. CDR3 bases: TGTGCCAGCGTAATGCAAGGGGGCAGGAACACCGGGGAGCTGTTTTTT.

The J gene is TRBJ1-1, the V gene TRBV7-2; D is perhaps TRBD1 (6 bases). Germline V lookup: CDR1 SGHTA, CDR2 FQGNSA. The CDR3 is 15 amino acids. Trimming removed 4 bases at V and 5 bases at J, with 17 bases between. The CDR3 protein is CASSSSGGGGTEAFF. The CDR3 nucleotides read TGTGCCAGCAGCTCTTCGGGGGGCGGTGGAACTGAAGCTTTCTTT.

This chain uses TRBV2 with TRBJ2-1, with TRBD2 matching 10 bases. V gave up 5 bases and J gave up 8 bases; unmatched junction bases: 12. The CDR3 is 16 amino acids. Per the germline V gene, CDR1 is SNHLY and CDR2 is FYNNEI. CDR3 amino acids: CASSPYVVAGGHEQFF. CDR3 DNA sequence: TGTGCCAGCAGTCCATATGTGGTAGCGGGGGGCCATGAGCAGTTCTTC.

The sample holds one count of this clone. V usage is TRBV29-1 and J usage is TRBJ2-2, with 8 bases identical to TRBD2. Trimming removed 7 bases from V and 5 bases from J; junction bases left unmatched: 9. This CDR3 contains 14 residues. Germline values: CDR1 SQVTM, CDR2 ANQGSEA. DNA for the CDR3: TGCAGCGCTAGGACTAGCTGGCGTACCGGGGAGCTGTTTTTT. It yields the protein CSARTSWRTGELFF.

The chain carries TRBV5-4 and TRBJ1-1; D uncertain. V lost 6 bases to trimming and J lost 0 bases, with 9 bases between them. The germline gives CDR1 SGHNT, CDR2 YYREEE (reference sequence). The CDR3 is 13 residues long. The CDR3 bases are TGTGCCAGCAACTCAGACATGAACACTGAAGCTTTCTTT. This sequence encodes CASNSDMNTEAFF.

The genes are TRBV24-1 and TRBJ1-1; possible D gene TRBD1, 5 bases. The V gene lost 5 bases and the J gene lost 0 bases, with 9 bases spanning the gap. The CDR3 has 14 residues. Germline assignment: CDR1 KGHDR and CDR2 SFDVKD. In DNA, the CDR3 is TGTGCCACCAGTGGGTCACAGGTGAACACTGAAGCTTTCTTT. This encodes CATSGSQVNTEAFF.

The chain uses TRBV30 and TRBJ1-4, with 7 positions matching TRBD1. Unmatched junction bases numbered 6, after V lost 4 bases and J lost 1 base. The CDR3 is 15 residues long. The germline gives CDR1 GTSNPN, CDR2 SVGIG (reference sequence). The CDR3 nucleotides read TGTGCCTGGAAAAGTAGGACAGGAACTAATGAAAAACTGTTTTTT. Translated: CAWKSRTGTNEKLFF. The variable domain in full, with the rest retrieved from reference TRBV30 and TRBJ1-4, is SQTIHQWPATLVQPVGSPLSLECTVEGTSNPNLYWYRQAAGRGLQLLFYSVGIGQISSEVPQNLSASRPQDRQFILSSKKLLLSDSGFYLCAWKSRTGTNEKLFFGSGTQLSVL.